Presented here are 22 T cell receptor beta chains from one specimen sequenced in a study of T cells in Graves' hyperthyroidism and ophthalmopathy. TCR beta CDR3 regions were amplified from RNA transcripts. When the TCR CDR3 underwent first-round RT-PCR, the HTBI primer set was used. MiXCR, run by TCRdb on the multiplex PCR reads, gives a single entry per CDR3 protein. The sample carries 350,000 to 450,000 distinct CDR3 sequences, about an eighth recorded once. The sample taken for sequencing was blood. The receptor source for this set is a man aged 45-60 years with Graves' ophthalmopathy.

This chain joins TRBV5-1 and TRBJ1-6, with D unresolved. Germline V gene sequence: CDR1 SGHRS, CDR2 YFSETQ. This CDR3 comprises 14 residues. Trimming took off 5 bases at V and 10 bases at J, with 16 bases between the two ends. In DNA, the CDR3 is TGCGCCAGCAGTCCGGAGGGAGGGAGGTCACCCCTCCACTTT. Its protein is CASSPEGGRSPLHF.

This clonotype occurred many times. J is TRBJ2-1 and V is TRBV28; 10 bases line up with TRBD2. This CDR3 region has 17 residues. J gave up 8 bases and V 1 base, and 11 bases lay outside the gene matches. CDR1 and CDR2 from the germline V gene are MDHEN and SYDVKM. The DNA for the CDR3 is TGTGCCAGCAGTTTATTTCGGGGACTAGCGAGGGGCGATGAGCAGTTCTTC. Protein: CASSLFRGLARGDEQFF.

This clonotype was seen more than once but under ten times. This chain joins TRBV3-1 and TRBJ2-3; D possibly corresponds to TRBD2 (5 bases). Germline CDR1 LGHDT, CDR2 YNNKEL (reference sequence). The CDR3 is 15 amino acids. Trimming left V 1 base short and J 4 bases short, with 12 bases between. CDR3 residues: CASSQAGRVADTQYF. In nucleotides, the CDR3 is TGTGCCAGCAGCCAAGCGGGAAGGGTCGCAGATACGCAGTATTTT.

This clonotype was seen a handful of times. This rearrangement joins TRBV7-9 to TRBJ1-5, with D hard to call. V shed 2 bases and J shed 6 bases, with 5 bases lying between them. The CDR3 has 12 amino acids. CDR1 is SEHNR, CDR2 FQNEAQ, per germline (reference sequence). CDR3 DNA sequence: TGTGCCAGCAGCTTAACTGGTCAGCCCCAGCATTTT. This encodes CASSLTGQPQHF.

This clonotype has ten or more counts. The chain carries TRBV7-2 and TRBJ2-7; TRBD1 aligns across 11 bases. J lost 7 bases, V lost 5 bases, and 10 bases had no gene match. Germline CDR1 SGHTA, CDR2 FQGNSA. The CDR3 is 15 amino acids. This chain's CDR3 is CASSKWDRGAEEQYF. In DNA, the CDR3 is TGTGCCAGCAGCAAATGGGACAGGGGGGCGGAGGAGCAGTACTTC.

This clonotype occurred a few times. The chain employs TRBV27 and TRBJ2-3, with D possibly matching TRBD2 (5 bases). The CDR3 runs to 16 residues. Germline loops: CDR1 MNHEY, CDR2 SMNVEV (reference sequence). Trimming pared 5 bases from V and 2 bases from J, leaving 17 bases between. The DNA for the CDR3 is TGTGCCAGCAGTCGGGAAATGGAGGAACCCACAGATACGCAGTATTTT. The encoded protein is CASSREMEEPTDTQYF.

The table lists this clonotype with many counts. The chain uses TRBV6-1 and TRBJ2-7; D is ambiguous. The CDR3 contains 14 residues. The germline V and J ends were trimmed by 7 bases and 2 bases, with 15 bases remaining between them. Per germline, CDR1 MNHNS and CDR2 SASEGT. The CDR3 region is CASKLGPGAYEQYF. Here the CDR3 DNA reads TGTGCCAGCAAACTCGGACCAGGAGCCTACGAGCAGTACTTC.

This clonotype was recorded at least ten times. The rearrangement links TRBV2 to TRBJ1-5, with D possibly matching TRBD1 (5 bases). CDR1 and CDR2 (germline): SNHLY, FYNNEI. The CDR3 spans 15 residues. V was shortened by 6 bases and J by 0 bases, with 12 bases between the two germline ends. The CDR3 DNA sequence: TGTGCCAGCAGGGCGACAGAGAATAGCAATCAGCCCCAGCATTTT. As protein: CASRATENSNQPQHF. The complete variable domain, with remaining parts taken from reference TRBV2 and TRBJ1-5, reads EPEVTQTPSHQVTQMGQEVILRCVPISNHLYFYWYRQILGQKVEFLVSFYNNEISEKSEIFDDQFSVERPDGSNFTLKIRSTKLEDSAMYFCASRATENSNQPQHFGDGTRLSIL.

This clonotype was seen at least ten times. This chain joins TRBV20-1 and TRBJ2-1; D perhaps matches TRBD2 (5 bases). The CDR3 spans 16 residues. Looked up from germline, CDR1 is DFQATT and CDR2 is SNEGSKA (reference sequence). Trimming left V 5 bases short and J 2 bases short, with 19 bases between. The CDR3 sequence: CSADPLEADTYNEQFF. In DNA, the CDR3 is TGCAGTGCTGACCCTCTGGAAGCGGATACCTACAATGAGCAGTTCTTC.

Only a few counts were recorded for this clonotype. This rearrangement joins TRBV27 to TRBJ1-6, with D unresolved. The germline gives CDR1 MNHEY, CDR2 SMNVEV (reference sequence). Trimming cost V 3 bases and J 7 bases, with 4 bases left between them. The CDR3 sequence is 12 residues long. CDR3 residues: CASSFNNSPLHF. The CDR3 region has the DNA TGTGCCAGCAGTTTTAACAATTCACCCCTCCACTTT.

This clonotype was observed at least ten times. CDR3 amino acids: CSARLAGGPKDEQFF. CDR3 sequence (DNA): TGCAGTGCTAGACTAGCGGGAGGGCCAAAGGATGAGCAGTTCTTC. The genes are TRBV20-1 and TRBJ2-1; 12 nucleotides match TRBD2. V shed 2 bases, J shed 8 bases, and the junction held 7 bases outside the gene matches. Per germline, CDR1 DFQATT and CDR2 SNEGSKA (reference sequence). This CDR3 has 15 residues.

A word on this clonotype: Given a much more abundant clone one base away, this may be a read error. The V call is TRBV5-4, the J call TRBJ2-7; D is unresolved. Germline V CDR1 and CDR2: SGHNT, YYREEE (reference sequence). This CDR3 region has 13 residues. Trimming removed 4 bases at V and 3 bases at J, with 11 bases between. CDR3 DNA sequence: TGTGCCAGCAGCCCCCAGTCCGGCTACGAGCAGTACTTC. Translating it yields CASSPQSGYEQYF.

This clonotype was seen more than once but under ten times. Just one base apart from a much larger clone, this may be a read error. The rearrangement uses TRBV2 and TRBJ2-1, with 7 bases aligning to TRBD2. CDR3 length: 19 amino acids. Germline loops: CDR1 SNHLY, CDR2 FYNNEI. The CDR3 nucleotides read TGTGCCAGCAGTGAGGGGGAAGAAGGCTTAGGGACTACCTACAGTGAGCAGTTCTTC. Translated: CASSEGEEGLGTTYSEQFF.

This clonotype was found many times. The V and J genes are TRBV20-1 and TRBJ2-7; 10 bases fit TRBD2. Per germline, CDR1 DFQATT and CDR2 SNEGSKA (reference sequence). This CDR3 is 16 amino acids long. J gave up 2 bases and V 3 bases, and 10 bases lay outside the gene matches. This CDR3 is CSARPSALAGAYEQYF. The CDR3 bases are TGCAGTGCTAGGCCCAGCGCCCTAGCGGGAGCCTACGAGCAGTACTTC.

This clonotype was observed a few times. The chain couples TRBV6-5 to TRBJ1-1; no definite D call. Trimming removed 0 bases at V and 0 bases at J, with 8 bases between. CDR1 is MNHEY and CDR2 is SVGAGI in the germline V gene. This CDR3 is 15 amino acids long. The CDR3 sequence: CASSYSGAMNTEAFF. DNA of the CDR3: TGTGCCAGCAGTTACTCGGGCGCCATGAACACTGAAGCTTTCTTT.

This clonotype was detected many times. The CDR3 here is CASSYRLAGLNEQFF. In nucleotides, the CDR3 is TGTGCCAGCAGCTATCGACTAGCGGGACTCAATGAGCAGTTCTTC. The chain joins TRBV5-8 to TRBJ2-1; 11 bases match TRBD2. This CDR3 is 15 amino acids long. V was pared by 3 bases and J by 6 bases, with 5 bases of the junction left unmatched. Germline V gives CDR1 SGHTS, CDR2 YDEGEE.

This clonotype was found a few times. The V and J genes are TRBV12-5 and TRBJ2-7; D may be TRBD1 (5 bases). The CDR3 sequence is 12 residues long. V lost 5 bases, J lost 2 bases, and 7 bases lay in between. Germline V gene data show CDR1 as LGHNT and CDR2 as FRNRAP. CDR3 nucleotide sequence: TGTGCTAGTGGTCGACAGACCTACGAGCAGTACTTC. Its translation is CASGRQTYEQYF. Full variable domain (rest looked up from reference TRBV12-5 and TRBJ2-7): DARVTQTPRHKVTEMGQEVTMRCQPILGHNTVFWYRQTMMQGLELLAYFRNRAPLDDSGMPKDRFSAEMPDATLATLKIQPSEPRDSAVYFCASGRQTYEQYFGPGTRLTVT.

This clonotype has just a few counts. The V gene is TRBV5-4, the J gene TRBJ2-3, with 9 bases lining up with TRBD2. V dropped 4 bases and J dropped 6; count of bases not matched to a gene: 9. Germline loops: CDR1 SGHNT, CDR2 YYREEE (reference sequence). The CDR3 totals 15 residues. Here the CDR3 reads CASSAGTSQGDTQYF. The CDR3 coding sequence is TGTGCCAGCAGCGCCGGGACTAGCCAAGGGGATACGCAGTATTTT.

This sequence joins TRBV7-9 and TRBJ2-7, with TRBD2 as a possible D gene (6 bases). V was trimmed by 5 bases and J by 2 bases, leaving 13 bases between them. Germline loops: CDR1 SEHNR, CDR2 FQNEAQ (reference sequence). CDR3 length: 14 residues. CDR3 coding DNA: TGTGCCAGCAGCCCGGGGGACGGAACCTACGAGCAGTACTTC. As protein: CASSPGDGTYEQYF.

This clonotype was observed at least ten times. The gene calls are TRBV6-2 or TRBV6-3 and TRBJ2-2; unclear D gene. CDR1 is MNHEY and CDR2 is SVGEGT in the germline V gene. Deletions cut 7 bases from V and 3 bases from J, with 12 bases between. CDR3 length: 14 residues. CDR3: CASIQPRDTGELFF. The CDR3 region has the DNA TGTGCCAGCATCCAACCCAGAGACACCGGGGAGCTGTTTTTT.

This chain uses TRBV7-9 with TRBJ1-4; D ambiguous. The CDR3 totals 12 residues. Germline V CDR1 and CDR2: SEHNR, FQNEAQ (reference sequence). The germline V and J ends were trimmed by 3 bases and 13 bases, with 12 bases remaining between them. As DNA, the CDR3 is TGTGCCAGCAGCTTCGGCCCCTCGTCACTGTTTTTT. The encoded protein is CASSFGPSSLFF.

The count of this clonotype is one. V and J are TRBV10-2 and TRBJ2-5; the match to TRBD2 covers 7 bases. J lost 7 bases, V lost 1 base, and 3 bases had no gene match. The germline V gene has CDR1 WSHSY and CDR2 SAAADI. The CDR3 sequence is 13 residues long. The CDR3 DNA sequence: TGCGCCAGCAGTGAGTGGGGGGGGGGGACCCAGTACTTC. Translation: CASSEWGGGTQYF.